One sample yielded the 21 T cell receptor beta chains listed below, sequenced in a study of blood T cells in healthy people across ages. Using a J-beta primer mix together with a sample-barcoded 5' primer, a second PCR was run for about 6 to 11 cycles. TCRdb fed the 5' RACE reads into MiXCR, producing one record per CDR3 protein. The data hold around 1.7 million distinct CDR3 sequences, with roughly 30% observed a single time. The sample was blood. The receptors here all came from a woman aged 25-40 years in good health.

This clonotype was counted between two and nine times. J is TRBJ2-1 and V is TRBV20-1; possible D gene TRBD2, 5 bases. Per germline, CDR1 DFQATT and CDR2 SNEGSKA (reference sequence). Trimming pared 5 bases from V and 8 bases from J, leaving 16 bases between. The CDR3 extends over 13 amino acids. CDR3 nucleotide sequence: TGCAGTGCTGCCGGGCGGACTGGAGATGAGCAGTTCTTC. Translation gives CSAAGRTGDEQFF.

This clonotype was detected many times. The J gene is TRBJ2-3, the V gene TRBV7-9, with a possible D match to TRBD1 (6 bases). V was shortened by 6 bases and J by 6 bases, with 22 bases between the two germline ends. The CDR3 consists of 16 residues. CDR1 SEHNR and CDR2 FQNEAQ come from the germline V gene (reference sequence). This CDR3 is CASRPRGREARDTQYF. The CDR3 DNA follows: TGTGCCAGCAGACCCAGGGGCAGAGAGGCCCGTGATACGCAGTATTTT.

This clonotype was found a few times. The V and J genes are TRBV20-1 and TRBJ2-7; D unresolved. Germline assignment: CDR1 DFQATT and CDR2 SNEGSKA (reference sequence). This CDR3 is 13 amino acids long. Trimming pared 2 bases from V and 10 bases from J, leaving 18 bases between. The CDR3 DNA follows: TGCAGTGCTAGACCCAGCTCGAGGTGGGTCCAGTACTTC. Its translation: CSARPSSRWVQYF.

This clonotype has a handful of counts. The CDR3 DNA reads TGCAGTGCTCTCAGGGACTACGAGCAGTACTTC. This gives the protein CSALRDYEQYF. The V call is TRBV20-1, the J call TRBJ2-4, with D maybe TRBD1 (5 bases). The DNA end lines up better with TRBJ2-7; the J call may be wrong. This CDR3 is built from 11 residues. Germline values: CDR1 DFQATT, CDR2 SNEGSKA (reference sequence).

This clonotype was detected a few times. The chain carries TRBV7-2 and TRBJ2-5, with 7 bases identical to TRBD2. V gave up 1 base and J gave up 2 bases; unmatched junction bases: 10. Per germline, CDR1 SGHTA and CDR2 FQGNSA. CDR3 length: 17 amino acids. The CDR3 reads CASSLVGGGAGQETQYF. The CDR3 nucleotides are TGTGCCAGCAGCTTAGTGGGTGGCGGAGCGGGACAAGAGACCCAGTACTTC.

In this sample, this clonotype turned up many times. The chain uses TRBV2 and TRBJ2-7, with D unresolved. This CDR3 is 14 amino acids long. With 5 bases removed from V and 0 bases from J, the gap between germline ends came to 11 bases. CDR1 is SNHLY, CDR2 FYNNEI, per germline. CDR3 in amino acids: CASSSTLSSYEQYF. CDR3 sequence (DNA): TGTGCCAGCAGTTCGACACTTAGCTCCTACGAGCAGTACTTC.

For this clonotype: A read error may produce the germline difference seen at one junction end. DNA of the CDR3: TGTCCCAGCAGCGCGCAGGGGGCTACCCACAATGAGCAGTTCTTC. Amino acid sequence: CPSSAQGATHNEQFF. The chain carries TRBV9 and TRBJ2-1; 8 bases fit TRBD1. CDR1 SGDLS and CDR2 YYNGEE come from the germline V gene. The CDR3 runs 15 residues.

About this clonotype: The junction shows a germline mismatch at one end, possibly a read error. The V gene is TRBV2, the J gene TRBJ2-7, with D perhaps TRBD1 (5 bases). This CDR3 region has 14 residues. From germline, CDR1 is SNHLY and CDR2 FYNNEI. The CDR3 coding sequence is TGTGTCAGCAGTGCAGGGCTGGACTCCTACGAGCAGTACTTC. Translation: CVSSAGLDSYEQYF.

The V and J genes are TRBV29-1 and TRBJ1-1; D not resolved. This CDR3 spans 14 amino acids. The V end was cut by 1 base, the J end by 0 bases, with 9 bases between. Germline V gene sequence: CDR1 SQVTM, CDR2 ANQGSEA. The CDR3 bases are TGCAGCGTTGAAGTTGAGACATTGAACACTGAAGCTTTCTTT. It is translated as CSVEVETLNTEAFF.

The chain couples TRBV5-1 to TRBJ2-3; TRBD2 matches 9 bases. J gave up 4 bases and V 2 bases, and 5 bases lay outside the gene matches. The germline V gene has CDR1 SGHRS and CDR2 YFSETQ. The CDR3 is 15 residues long. The CDR3 sequence is CASSFSSGAPDTQYF. The CDR3 region has the DNA TGCGCCAGCAGCTTTTCTAGCGGGGCCCCAGATACGCAGTATTTT.

Comment on this clonotype: Sequence at one end of the junction differs from germline and may be a read error. The chain uses TRBV18 and TRBJ2-5; a possible D gene is TRBD1 (5 bases). CDR1 and CDR2 (germline): KGHSH, LQKENI. The CDR3 spans 14 residues. The CDR3 protein is CAISPQGNQETQYF. CDR3 DNA: TGTGCCATCTCACCCCAGGGAAACCAAGAGACCCAGTACTTC. Complete variable domain (other parts from reference TRBV18 and TRBJ2-5): NAGVMQNPRHLVRRRGQEARLRCSPMKGHSHVYWYRQLPEEGLKFMVYLQKENIIDESGMPKERFSAEFPKEGPSILRIQQVVRGDSAAYFCAISPQGNQETQYFGPGTRLLVL.

The chain carries TRBV4-1 and TRBJ1-5, with TRBD1 identical over 8 bases. Germline CDR1 reads MGHRA; CDR2 reads YSYEKL. Trimming cost V 3 bases and J 6 bases; bases outside gene matches: 10. The CDR3 loop spans 16 amino acids. For the CDR3, the DNA is TGCGCCAGCAGCCATTCGACAGGGGTGATCGGTCAGCCCCAGCATTTT. Encoded protein: CASSHSTGVIGQPQHF.

This clonotype was seen a single time. The CDR3 does not end in the conserved phenylalanine or tryptophan, so this is likely a read error. J is TRBJ2-3 and V is TRBV12-3 or TRBV12-4, with a weak D call TRBD2 (5 bases). The CDR3 runs 15 residues. V was pared by 3 bases and J by 1 base, with 11 bases between. For the CDR3, the DNA is TGTGCCAGCAGTTTGAGCCGAGCGGGCACAGATACGCAGTATTCT. This codes for CASSLSRAGTDTQYS.

Regarding this clonotype: A much larger clonotype is one base distant, so this may be a read error. CDR3 residues: CGATPGQGPYEQYF. The DNA of the CDR3 is TGCGGTGCGACACCGGGACAGGGCCCCTACGAGCAGTACTTC. This sequence joins TRBV20-1 and TRBJ2-7; 9 nucleotides align to TRBD1. CDR1 and CDR2 (germline): DFQATT, SNEGSKA (reference sequence). The CDR3 has 14 amino acids.

The CDR3 sequence is CASSPGQGQTEAFF. The CDR3 bases are TGCGCCAGCAGCCCAGGACAGGGACAAACTGAAGCTTTCTTT. The gene calls are TRBV5-1 and TRBJ1-1; the match to TRBD1 covers 8 bases. The length of the CDR3 is 14 residues. V shed 4 bases and J 5 bases; nucleotides not matched to a gene: 7. The germline V gene has CDR1 SGHRS and CDR2 YFSETQ.

The rearrangement joins TRBV5-1 to TRBJ2-7, with 9 bases fitting TRBD1. The J segment lost 0 bases and the V segment lost 4 bases, leaving 5 bases of the junction unmatched. The CDR3 length is 15 residues. Germline V gene data show CDR1 as SGHRS and CDR2 as YFSETQ. The CDR3: CASSPTGGNSYEQYF. The CDR3 DNA reads TGCGCCAGCAGCCCGACAGGGGGTAACTCCTACGAGCAGTACTTC.

This chain's CDR3 is CATSLRSGTGSEQYF. In nucleotides, the CDR3 is TGTGCCACCAGCCTCCGCTCCGGGACAGGGAGCGAGCAGTACTTC. This sequence joins TRBV15 and TRBJ2-7; 9 positions agree with TRBD1. CDR1 LNHNV and CDR2 YYDKDF come from the germline V gene (reference sequence). This CDR3 is 15 amino acids long. The trim removed 5 bases at V and 6 bases at J, leaving 11 bases unmatched.

This clonotype showed up just a few times. The chain links TRBV5-6 to TRBJ2-7; D unresolved. The CDR3 has 11 residues. CDR1 and CDR2 from the germline V gene are SGHDT and YYEEEE. Trimming pared 8 bases from V and 7 bases from J, leaving 13 bases between. The CDR3 DNA follows: TGTGCCAGATGGACCGCTTGGGAGCAGTACTTC. Encoded protein: CARWTAWEQYF.

This chain links TRBV27 with TRBJ1-2; 7 bases are a match to TRBD1. The CDR3 consists of 17 residues. After removal of 5 bases from V and 1 base from J, the junction contained 13 bases not matched to a gene. Germline V gives CDR1 MNHEY, CDR2 SMNVEV (reference sequence). The CDR3 sequence: CASSPEMGTAINYGYTF. Written as DNA, the CDR3 is TGTGCCAGCAGTCCCGAGATGGGGACAGCGATTAACTATGGCTACACCTTC.

With respect to this clonotype: This may come from a read error, since a much larger clone is one base off. The chain joins TRBV28 to TRBJ2-5; D ambiguous. Germline CDR1 reads MDHEN; CDR2 reads SYDVKM. Trimming removed 5 bases from V and 4 bases from J, with 11 bases in between. The length of the CDR3 is 13 residues. The CDR3 DNA reads as TGTGCCAGCAGTGGGATGACACGAGAGACCCAGTACTTC. It specifies CASSGMTRETQYF.

This clonotype has more than one count but fewer than ten. The V call is TRBV29-1, the J call TRBJ2-1, with 7 bases matching TRBD1. The CDR3 consists of 12 residues. Looked up from germline, CDR1 is SQVTM and CDR2 is ANQGSEA. CDR3 in amino acids: CREGASAAEQFF. The CDR3 DNA sequence: TGCAGAGAGGGGGCAAGCGCAGCCGAGCAGTTCTTC.